This T cell receptor beta chain came from a study of T cell responses to AZD1222 COVID-19 vaccine. General study results and limits: The study reported that nearly half of spike-specific TCRs target unmutated variant regions. Repertoire sampling occurred only after the peak T cell response.

On this clone itself: Its cognate antigen is unknown.

Assay: immunoSEQ multiplex PCR; the TCRdb copy retains only in-frame clones and omits some. This sample carries fewer than 200,000 clones, around 94% of them seen once, and the ten largest clones take about 1.5%. The sample here was peripheral blood, taken 28 days after the second AZD1222 dose. The clonotype comes from an adult who received the AZD1222 COVID-19 vaccine.

The CDR3 bases are TGTGCCAGCAGTGAACAAGGGTGGAGCTATGGCTACACCTTC. Encoded protein: CASSEQGWSYGYTF. The chain uses TRBV25-1 and TRBJ1-2; D uncertain. The CDR3 extends over 14 amino acids. CDR1 and CDR2 (germline): MGHDK, SYGVNS. V was pared by 2 bases and J by 4 bases, with 11 bases between.